Listed below are T cell receptor beta chains from one sample, sequenced in a study of post-analysis software for immune sequencing data. TCRdb re-analysed the PCR reads in MiXCR, keeping a single row per CDR3 protein. Of approximately 660,000 distinct CDR3 sequences listed, roughly three fifths were seen once; the top ten hold roughly 12%. The sequenced material came from blood. The receptor source for this set is a girl aged 2 to 10 with multiple sclerosis. Each CDR3 is given with its conserved first and last residue. The order of the fields is V gene, clone size, D gene, J gene, CDR3 protein, CDR3 DNA. A D gene is named only where the DNA matches it firmly. Not every row has a clone size; where given, it reads once, few, many or a size class.

v_call: TRBV28
clone_size: NA
d_call: TRBD1
j_call: TRBJ2-7
cdr3_aa: CASTSGQTYEQYF
cdr3_nt: TGTGCCAGCACCTCGGGACAGACCTACGAGCAGTACTTC

v_call: TRBV6-2/TRBV6-3
clone_size: NA
d_call: NA
j_call: TRBJ2-3
cdr3_aa: CASRPSADTQYF
cdr3_nt: TGTGCCAGCAGGCCAAGCGCAGATACGCAGTATTTT

v_call: TRBV11-2
clone_size: NA
d_call: TRBD1
j_call: TRBJ1-1
cdr3_aa: CASSLRDSEAFF
cdr3_nt: TGTGCCAGCAGCCTCCGGGACAGTGAAGCTTTCTTT

v_call: TRBV7-3
clone_size: NA
d_call: NA
j_call: TRBJ1-2
cdr3_aa: CASSYVKGGGYTF
cdr3_nt: TGTGCCAGCAGCTATGTTAAGGGGGGCGGCTACACCTTC

v_call: TRBV4-1
clone_size: many
d_call: TRBD2
j_call: TRBJ2-1
cdr3_aa: CASSLGLAGAVGIYNEQFF
cdr3_nt: TGCGCCAGCAGCCTTGGACTAGCGGGAGCTGTGGGGATCTACAATGAGCAGTTCTTC

v_call: TRBV29-1
clone_size: few
d_call: NA
j_call: TRBJ2-1
cdr3_aa: CSVGPTGSSNEQFF
cdr3_nt: TGCAGCGTTGGCCCGACGGGCAGTTCTAATGAGCAGTTCTTC

v_call: TRBV19
clone_size: NA
d_call: NA
j_call: TRBJ2-1
cdr3_aa: CASSIRRGRISGEQFF
cdr3_nt: TGTGCCAGTAGTATAAGGAGGGGCAGGATAAGCGGTGAGCAGTTCTTC

v_call: TRBV11-2
clone_size: few
d_call: NA
j_call: TRBJ2-1
cdr3_aa: CASSPQDGFFNEQFF
cdr3_nt: TGTGCCAGCAGCCCTCAGGACGGATTTTTCAATGAGCAGTTCTTC

v_call: TRBV29-1
clone_size: NA
d_call: TRBD2
j_call: TRBJ2-1
cdr3_aa: CSAAGTSGGSYEQFF
cdr3_nt: TGCAGCGCAGCCGGGACTAGCGGGGGGTCGTATGAGCAGTTCTTC

v_call: TRBV6-1
clone_size: NA
d_call: TRBD2
j_call: TRBJ2-3
cdr3_aa: CASRGGLGNTDTQYF
cdr3_nt: TGTGCCAGCCGGGGGGGGTTGGGGAACACAGATACGCAGTATTTT

v_call: TRBV12-3/TRBV12-4
clone_size: NA
d_call: TRBD1
j_call: TRBJ2-1
cdr3_aa: CASSPRDRGHNEQFF
cdr3_nt: TGTGCCAGCAGCCCCCGGGACAGGGGGCACAATGAGCAGTTCTTC

v_call: TRBV5-1
clone_size: few
d_call: NA
j_call: TRBJ2-7
cdr3_aa: CASSLQAHSYEQYF
cdr3_nt: TGCGCCAGCAGCTTGCAAGCGCACTCCTACGAGCAGTACTTC

v_call: TRBV7-2
clone_size: NA
d_call: NA
j_call: TRBJ2-1
cdr3_aa: CASSLDRTVYNEQFF
cdr3_nt: TGTGCCAGCAGCTTGGACAGAACCGTGTACAATGAGCAGTTCTTC

v_call: TRBV5-1
clone_size: NA
d_call: NA
j_call: TRBJ2-1
cdr3_aa: CASSPRTERSYNEQFF
cdr3_nt: TGCGCCAGCAGCCCCCGGACGGAACGCTCCTACAATGAGCAGTTCTTC

v_call: TRBV7-2
clone_size: few
d_call: TRBD2
j_call: TRBJ2-1
cdr3_aa: CASSSSGGVHNEQFF
cdr3_nt: TGTGCCAGCAGCTCTAGCGGGGGGGTTCACAATGAGCAGTTCTTC

v_call: TRBV6-1
clone_size: few
d_call: NA
j_call: TRBJ2-5
cdr3_aa: CASSPWGGSGGETQYF
cdr3_nt: TGTGCCAGCAGTCCCTGGGGCGGGTCGGGGGGCGAGACCCAGTACTTC

v_call: TRBV11-2
clone_size: few
d_call: NA
j_call: TRBJ2-5
cdr3_aa: CASSSGGKETQYF
cdr3_nt: TGTGCCAGCAGCTCCGGCGGAAAAGAGACCCAGTACTTC

v_call: TRBV4-1
clone_size: NA
d_call: TRBD1
j_call: TRBJ1-2
cdr3_aa: CASSHETGSYGYTF
cdr3_nt: TGCGCCAGCAGCCACGAGACAGGGTCCTATGGCTACACCTTC

v_call: TRBV6-1
clone_size: NA
d_call: TRBD2
j_call: TRBJ2-1
cdr3_aa: CASRMGDYPGYNEQFF
cdr3_nt: TGTGCCAGCAGAATGGGGGACTATCCCGGCTACAATGAGCAGTTCTTC

v_call: TRBV5-1
clone_size: NA
d_call: NA
j_call: TRBJ1-1
cdr3_aa: CASSLGHDTEAFF
cdr3_nt: TGCGCCAGCAGCTTGGGCCACGACACTGAAGCTTTCTTT

v_call: TRBV25-1
clone_size: NA
d_call: NA
j_call: TRBJ1-6
cdr3_aa: CASSRGGADNSPLHF
cdr3_nt: TGTGCCAGCAGTAGGGGGGGGGCCGATAATTCACCCCTCCACTTT

v_call: TRBV20-1
clone_size: NA
d_call: TRBD1
j_call: TRBJ1-2
cdr3_aa: CSALRTGEIYGYTF
cdr3_nt: TGCAGTGCCCTCCGGACAGGAGAGATCTATGGCTACACCTTC

v_call: TRBV24-1
clone_size: NA
d_call: TRBD2
j_call: TRBJ2-1
cdr3_aa: CATSDFASGSSNEQFF
cdr3_nt: TGTGCCACCAGTGATTTCGCTAGCGGGAGTTCAAATGAGCAGTTCTTC

v_call: TRBV10-1
clone_size: NA
d_call: NA
j_call: TRBJ2-7
cdr3_aa: CASSESVGGSYEQYF
cdr3_nt: TGCGCCAGCAGTGAGTCCGTGGGGGGTTCCTACGAGCAGTACTTC

v_call: TRBV5-1
clone_size: few
d_call: TRBD1
j_call: TRBJ2-7
cdr3_aa: CASSLGRDRAIYEQYF
cdr3_nt: TGCGCCAGCAGCCTTGGCCGGGACAGGGCGATCTACGAGCAGTACTTC

v_call: TRBV5-1
clone_size: NA
d_call: NA
j_call: TRBJ2-5
cdr3_aa: CASSPSTPAGETQYF
cdr3_nt: TGCGCCAGCAGCCCCTCGACCCCGGCGGGAGAGACCCAGTACTTC

v_call: TRBV5-1
clone_size: NA
d_call: TRBD1
j_call: TRBJ2-1
cdr3_aa: CASSFEAGQGGNEQFF
cdr3_nt: TGCGCCAGCAGCTTCGAGGCGGGACAGGGTGGAAATGAGCAGTTCTTC

v_call: TRBV10-3
clone_size: NA
d_call: NA
j_call: TRBJ2-5
cdr3_aa: CAIRGDGKETQYF
cdr3_nt: TGTGCCATCAGAGGGGACGGAAAAGAGACCCAGTACTTC

v_call: TRBV20-1
clone_size: few
d_call: TRBD1
j_call: TRBJ2-7
cdr3_aa: CSARATDRGSYEQYF
cdr3_nt: TGCAGTGCTAGAGCGACGGACAGGGGGTCCTACGAGCAGTACTTC

v_call: TRBV5-1
clone_size: NA
d_call: TRBD1
j_call: TRBJ1-2
cdr3_aa: CASSRTVQTQGARGGYTF
cdr3_nt: TGCGCCAGCAGCAGAACCGTCCAGACCCAGGGGGCGCGGGGTGGCTACACCTTC

v_call: TRBV5-1
clone_size: NA
d_call: NA
j_call: TRBJ2-3
cdr3_aa: CASNAGGTDTQYF
cdr3_nt: TGCGCCAGCAACGCCGGAGGGACAGATACGCAGTATTTT

v_call: TRBV29-1
clone_size: NA
d_call: NA
j_call: TRBJ2-1
cdr3_aa: CSVENSSYNEQFF
cdr3_nt: TGCAGCGTTGAGAACAGCTCCTACAATGAGCAGTTCTTC

v_call: TRBV2
clone_size: NA
d_call: NA
j_call: TRBJ2-1
cdr3_aa: CASSEGRDIYNEQFF
cdr3_nt: TGTGCCAGCAGTGAAGGGCGGGATATCTACAATGAGCAGTTCTTC

v_call: TRBV10-3
clone_size: NA
d_call: NA
j_call: TRBJ1-5
cdr3_aa: CAISESTGQPQHF
cdr3_nt: TGTGCCATCAGTGAAAGTACCGGTCAGCCCCAGCATTTT

v_call: TRBV6-1
clone_size: NA
d_call: NA
j_call: TRBJ2-5
cdr3_aa: CASSEALTGLAAEQETQYF
cdr3_nt: TGTGCCAGCAGTGAAGCGCTCACAGGGCTAGCGGCGGAACAAGAGACCCAGTACTTC

v_call: TRBV29-1
clone_size: few
d_call: NA
j_call: TRBJ1-2
cdr3_aa: CSVQLAYGYTF
cdr3_nt: TGCAGCGTCCAGCTAGCCTATGGCTACACCTTC

v_call: TRBV5-5
clone_size: NA
d_call: NA
j_call: TRBJ2-1
cdr3_aa: CASSPRSDADEQFF
cdr3_nt: TGTGCCAGCAGCCCTCGGAGTGACGCTGATGAGCAGTTCTTC

v_call: TRBV5-4
clone_size: NA
d_call: NA
j_call: TRBJ2-6
cdr3_aa: CASSHMMSGANVLTF
cdr3_nt: TGTGCCAGCAGTCATATGATGAGTGGGGCCAACGTCCTGACTTTC

v_call: TRBV20-1
clone_size: NA
d_call: TRBD1
j_call: TRBJ2-3
cdr3_aa: CSAEGGQGTDTQYF
cdr3_nt: TGCAGTGCTGAGGGGGGACAGGGCACAGATACGCAGTATTTT

v_call: TRBV27
clone_size: NA
d_call: NA
j_call: TRBJ2-7
cdr3_aa: CATRGASTYEQYF
cdr3_nt: TGTGCCACCCGGGGGGCATCTACATACGAGCAGTACTTC

v_call: TRBV10-2
clone_size: NA
d_call: NA
j_call: TRBJ1-1
cdr3_aa: CASSESLWGGTEAFF
cdr3_nt: TGCGCCAGCAGTGAGTCGTTGTGGGGGGGCACTGAAGCTTTCTTT

v_call: TRBV7-2
clone_size: NA
d_call: TRBD1
j_call: TRBJ2-7
cdr3_aa: CASSLGGTGDYEQYF
cdr3_nt: TGTGCCAGCAGCTTGGGTGGGACAGGGGACTACGAGCAGTACTTC

v_call: TRBV12-5
clone_size: few
d_call: TRBD1
j_call: TRBJ2-7
cdr3_aa: CASGTGQGSEQYF
cdr3_nt: TGTGCTAGTGGTACCGGACAGGGAAGCGAGCAGTACTTC

v_call: TRBV20-1
clone_size: few
d_call: TRBD2
j_call: TRBJ2-4
cdr3_aa: CSATAGGLNIQYF
cdr3_nt: TGCAGTGCTACCGCGGGGGGGCTTAACATTCAGTACTTC

v_call: TRBV20-1
clone_size: NA
d_call: TRBD2
j_call: TRBJ2-5
cdr3_aa: CSARFAGGQETQYF
cdr3_nt: TGCAGTGCTAGATTCGCGGGGGGCCAAGAGACCCAGTACTTC

v_call: TRBV4-1
clone_size: NA
d_call: NA
j_call: TRBJ1-1
cdr3_aa: CASSRDMSQVDTEAFF
cdr3_nt: TGCGCCAGCAGCCGCGACATGAGCCAAGTAGACACTGAAGCTTTCTTT

v_call: TRBV6-5
clone_size: NA
d_call: NA
j_call: TRBJ1-4
cdr3_aa: CASSSTGNEKLFF
cdr3_nt: TGTGCCAGTTCTTCGACGGGGAATGAAAAACTGTTTTTT

v_call: TRBV29-1
clone_size: NA
d_call: TRBD1
j_call: TRBJ2-7
cdr3_aa: CSATGASYEQYF
cdr3_nt: TGCAGCGCGACAGGGGCCTCCTACGAGCAGTACTTC

v_call: TRBV27
clone_size: few
d_call: TRBD1
j_call: TRBJ2-7
cdr3_aa: CASSLRQGAYEQYF
cdr3_nt: TGTGCCAGCAGTTTGCGGCAGGGGGCGTACGAGCAGTACTTC

v_call: TRBV7-9
clone_size: NA
d_call: NA
j_call: TRBJ1-1
cdr3_aa: CASSLLGLNTEAFF
cdr3_nt: TGTGCCAGCAGCTTACTAGGCCTGAACACTGAAGCTTTCTTT

v_call: TRBV12-3/TRBV12-4
clone_size: NA
d_call: NA
j_call: TRBJ2-7
cdr3_aa: CASSFLRGNTYEQYF
cdr3_nt: TGTGCCAGCAGTTTTTTACGGGGGAATACCTACGAGCAGTACTTC

v_call: TRBV30
clone_size: NA
d_call: TRBD2
j_call: TRBJ2-1
cdr3_aa: CAWSVGLAGYNEQFF
cdr3_nt: TGTGCCTGGAGCGTTGGACTAGCGGGATACAATGAGCAGTTCTTC

v_call: TRBV5-6
clone_size: NA
d_call: NA
j_call: TRBJ2-7
cdr3_aa: CASSLPGYYEQYF
cdr3_nt: TGTGCCAGCAGCTTGCCGGGGTACTACGAGCAGTACTTC